This paragraph reports one T cell receptor (beta chain). It has no known antigen specificity. No quality values exist for individual bases; no much larger clone is one base distant. The receptor library was made with the immunoSEQ multiplex PCR assay. The deep sequencing platform assayed about 91,000 TCR templates per sample. Genomic DNA extracted from sorted T cells was used for TCRbeta CDR3 sequencing. Processing in the source paper ran as follows. The R programming language was used for clonal analysis of the TCRbeta CDR3 data. Alloreactive CD4+ and CD8+ clones were defined by comparing unstimulated samples with post-reaction CFSE-low samples. Regulatory or non-regulatory origin was assigned to alloreactive CD4+ clones by matching of sequences to sorted unstimulated Treg and non-Treg repertoires. This is the immuneACCESS table as TCRdb keeps it, with only in-frame sequences that have V and J called. A part of the clones is gone; compared with another copy, unresolved V genes explain less than half, and the rest is unexplained. The V and J calls and the clone size are those of that table, but D and trimming were determined from the DNA. This sample lists approximately 110,000 clones; approximately 94% were detected once. The ten largest clones add up to approximately 0.3% of the sample.

Sorted unstimulated T cells and proliferating T cells recovered from mixed lymphocyte reactions were subjected to TCRbeta CDR3 sequencing. Fresh whole blood from approximately ten HLA-typed healthy donors was used to isolate PBMCs. This record belongs to a study of siplizumab effects on memory and regulatory T cells (dated by TCRdb to the late 2010s). About the full investigation: The effect of the anti-CD2 antibody siplizumab on alloreactive T-cell subsets was examined in allogeneic mixed lymphocyte reactions constructed from human PBMCs.

CDR1 and CDR2 are read off the germline V gene as SGHRS and YFSETQ. Cut back by 3 bases and 1 base, the V and J ends lie 4 bases apart. From the cysteine up to the phenylalanine, the CDR3 has a length of 12 residues. CDR3 DNA is the only sequence kept; it has 36 bases, read in frame from the first base. Overall results and qualifications from the work: Roughly 75-97% of proliferating CD4+ or CD8+ clones could not be assigned a naive or memory phenotype. Unstimulated naive T cells appeared to be more diverse than memory T cells, and naive cells seemed to make a substantial contribution to the alloresponse. The suppressive function of proliferating Tregs from siplizumab cultures was not functionally confirmed. Because sequences at frequencies below about 10^-5 were poorly captured, only a minor fraction of alloreactive clones could be mapped back to unstimulated subsets. The cumulative frequency of alloreactive sequences traceable to unstimulated CD4+ memory T cells was significantly reduced by siplizumab. Among mappable alloreactive CD4+ clones, an average Treg-derived fraction of 68.8% was observed with siplizumab, compared with 25% to 30% in control reactions.

The sequence is built from TRBV5-1 and TRBJ1-1, with the D segment identity uncertain. The clonotype originates from a human donor in good health. Sequenced sample: CD4+ T cells sorted from blood. The DNA reads as follows: TGCGCCAGCAGCTGGGGGAACACTGAAGCTTTCTTT. Its protein is CASSWGNTEAFF.